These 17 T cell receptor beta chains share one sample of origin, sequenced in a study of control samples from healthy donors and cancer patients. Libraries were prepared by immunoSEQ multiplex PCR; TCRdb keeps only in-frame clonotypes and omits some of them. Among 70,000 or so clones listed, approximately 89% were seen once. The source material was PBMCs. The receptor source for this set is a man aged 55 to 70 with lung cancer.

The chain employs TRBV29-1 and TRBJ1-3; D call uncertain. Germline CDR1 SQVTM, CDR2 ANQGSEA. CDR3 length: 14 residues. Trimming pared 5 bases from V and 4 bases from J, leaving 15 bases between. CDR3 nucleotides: TGCAGCGTTTTCTCCCCCAATGGCGGAAACACCATATATTTT. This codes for CSVFSPNGGNTIYF.

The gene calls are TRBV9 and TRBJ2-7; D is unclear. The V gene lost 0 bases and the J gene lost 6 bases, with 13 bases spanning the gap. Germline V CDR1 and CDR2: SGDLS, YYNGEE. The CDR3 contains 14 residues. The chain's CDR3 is CASSVAGVSGEQYF. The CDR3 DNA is TGTGCCAGCAGCGTAGCTGGGGTGAGTGGCGAGCAGTACTTC.

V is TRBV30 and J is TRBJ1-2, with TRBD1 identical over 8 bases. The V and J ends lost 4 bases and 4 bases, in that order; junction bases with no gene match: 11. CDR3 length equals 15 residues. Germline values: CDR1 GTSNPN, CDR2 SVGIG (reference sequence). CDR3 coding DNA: TGTGCCTGGAATGCAGACAGGGGAGAAGTCTATGGCTACACCTTC. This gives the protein CAWNADRGEVYGYTF. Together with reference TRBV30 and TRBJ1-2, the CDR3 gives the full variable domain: SQTIHQWPATLVQPVGSPLSLECTVEGTSNPNLYWYRQAAGRGLQLLFYSVGIGQISSEVPQNLSASRPQDRQFILSSKKLLLSDSGFYLCAWNADRGEVYGYTFGSGTRLTVV.

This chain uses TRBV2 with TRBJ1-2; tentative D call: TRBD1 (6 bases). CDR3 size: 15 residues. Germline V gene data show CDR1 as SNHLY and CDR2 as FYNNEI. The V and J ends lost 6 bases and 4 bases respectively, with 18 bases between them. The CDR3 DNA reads TGTGCCAGCAGATTTGGACAGTCCATCAGCTATGGCTACACCTTC. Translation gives CASRFGQSISYGYTF.

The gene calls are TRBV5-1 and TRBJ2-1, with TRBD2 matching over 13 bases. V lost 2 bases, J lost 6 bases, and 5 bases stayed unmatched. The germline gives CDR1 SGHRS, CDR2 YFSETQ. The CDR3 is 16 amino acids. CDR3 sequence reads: CASSLPGLAGSNEQFF. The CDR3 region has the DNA TGCGCCAGCAGCTTACCGGGACTAGCGGGGAGCAATGAGCAGTTCTTC.

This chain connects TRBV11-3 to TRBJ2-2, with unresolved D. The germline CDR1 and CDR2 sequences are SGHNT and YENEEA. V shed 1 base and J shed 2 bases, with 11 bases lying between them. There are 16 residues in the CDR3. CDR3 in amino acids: CASSLGGTLNTGELFF. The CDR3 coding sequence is TGTGCCAGCAGCTTAGGGGGAACTTTAAACACCGGGGAGCTGTTTTTT.

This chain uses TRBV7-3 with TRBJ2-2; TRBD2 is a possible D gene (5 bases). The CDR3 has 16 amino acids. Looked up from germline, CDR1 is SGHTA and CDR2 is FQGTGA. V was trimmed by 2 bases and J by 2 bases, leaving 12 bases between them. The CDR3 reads CASSLREAGNTGELFF. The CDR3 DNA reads TGTGCCAGCAGCTTACGGGAAGCCGGAAACACCGGGGAGCTGTTTTTT.

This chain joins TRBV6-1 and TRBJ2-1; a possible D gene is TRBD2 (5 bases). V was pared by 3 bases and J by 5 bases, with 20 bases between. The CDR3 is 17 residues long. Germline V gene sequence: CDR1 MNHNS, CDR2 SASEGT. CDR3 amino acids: CASSEALAGDLDNEQFF. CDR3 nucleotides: TGTGCCAGCAGTGAGGCCCTAGCTGGAGATTTGGACAATGAGCAGTTCTTC.

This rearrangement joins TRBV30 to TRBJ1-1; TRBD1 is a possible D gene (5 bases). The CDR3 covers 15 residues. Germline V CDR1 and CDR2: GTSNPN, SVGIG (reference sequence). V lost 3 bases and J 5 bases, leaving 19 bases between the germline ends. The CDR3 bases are TGTGCCTGGAGCGATCTCCGGGAGGGGAAGACTGAAGCTTTCTTT. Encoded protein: CAWSDLREGKTEAFF.

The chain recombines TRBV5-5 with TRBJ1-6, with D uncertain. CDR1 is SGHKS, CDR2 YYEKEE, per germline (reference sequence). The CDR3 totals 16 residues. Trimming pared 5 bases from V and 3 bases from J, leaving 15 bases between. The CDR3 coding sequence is TGTGCCAGCAGTTTGAGAACCCTAATCTATAATTCACCCCTCCACTTT. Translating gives CASSLRTLIYNSPLHF.

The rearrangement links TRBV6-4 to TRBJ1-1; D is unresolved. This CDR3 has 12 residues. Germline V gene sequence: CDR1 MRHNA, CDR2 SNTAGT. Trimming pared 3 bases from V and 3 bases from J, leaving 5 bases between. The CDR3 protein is CASSDGYTEAFF. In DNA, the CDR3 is TGTGCCAGCAGTGATGGCTACACTGAAGCTTTCTTT.

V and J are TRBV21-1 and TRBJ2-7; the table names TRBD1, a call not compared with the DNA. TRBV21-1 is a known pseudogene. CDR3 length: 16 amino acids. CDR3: CASSMTGTGGLDEQYV. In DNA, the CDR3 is TGTGCCAGCAGCATGACCGGGACAGGGGGCCTGGACGAGCAGTACGTC.

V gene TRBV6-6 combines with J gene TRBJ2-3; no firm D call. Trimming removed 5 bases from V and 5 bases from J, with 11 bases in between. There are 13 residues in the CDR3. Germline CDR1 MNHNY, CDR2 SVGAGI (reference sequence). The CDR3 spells CASSLGRLDTQYF. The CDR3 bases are TGTGCCAGCAGTCTCGGACGATTAGATACGCAGTATTTT.

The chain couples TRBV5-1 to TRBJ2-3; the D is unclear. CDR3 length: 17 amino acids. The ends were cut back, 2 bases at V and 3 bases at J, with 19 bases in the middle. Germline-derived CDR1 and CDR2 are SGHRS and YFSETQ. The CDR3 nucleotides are TGCGCCAGCAGCTTTGGGCCCGAAGGCGGTCCAACAGATACGCAGTATTTT. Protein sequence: CASSFGPEGGPTDTQYF.

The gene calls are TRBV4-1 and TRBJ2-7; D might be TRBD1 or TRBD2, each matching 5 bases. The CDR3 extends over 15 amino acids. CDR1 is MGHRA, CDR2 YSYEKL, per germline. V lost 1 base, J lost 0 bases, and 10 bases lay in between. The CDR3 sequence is CASSQGGGSSYEQYF. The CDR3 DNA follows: TGCGCCAGCAGCCAAGGTGGGGGTAGCTCCTACGAGCAGTACTTC.

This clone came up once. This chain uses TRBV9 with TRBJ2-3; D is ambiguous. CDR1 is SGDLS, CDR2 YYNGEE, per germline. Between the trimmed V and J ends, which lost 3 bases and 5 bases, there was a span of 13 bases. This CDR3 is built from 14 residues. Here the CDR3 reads CASSAHRGQDTQYF. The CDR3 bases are TGTGCCAGCAGCGCTCACCGTGGTCAAGATACGCAGTATTTT.

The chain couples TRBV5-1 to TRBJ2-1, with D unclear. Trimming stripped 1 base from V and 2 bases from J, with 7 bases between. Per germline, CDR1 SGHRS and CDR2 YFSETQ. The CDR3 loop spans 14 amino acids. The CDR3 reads CASSLNRAYNEQFF. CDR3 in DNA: TGCGCCAGCAGCTTGAACAGAGCCTACAATGAGCAGTTCTTC.